The 9 T cell receptor beta chains presented below share a single source sample, sequenced in a study of blood T cell repertoires in COVID-19. TCRdb's copy holds only in-frame clones and misses some; the assay was immunoSEQ multiplex PCR. The table records about 370,000 clones, almost 90% of them present only once. Sequenced material: peripheral blood. The receptors were sampled from a man in his late teens or twenties with active or convalescent COVID-19.

The J gene is TRBJ1-2, the V gene TRBV24-1, with TRBD1 as a possible D gene (6 bases). This CDR3 region has 16 residues. With 3 bases removed from V and 8 bases from J, the gap between germline ends came to 21 bases. Germline CDR1 and CDR2: KGHDR and SFDVKD. CDR3 residues: CATSDPSQGRGNGYTF. Written as DNA, the CDR3 is TGTGCCACCAGTGATCCATCTCAGGGGAGGGGAAACGGCTACACCTTC.

The J gene is TRBJ2-7, the V gene TRBV28; 11 positions match TRBD2. Unmatched junction bases numbered 4, after V lost 6 bases and J lost 3 bases. Germline V gives CDR1 MDHEN, CDR2 SYDVKM. The CDR3 is 14 amino acids. The CDR3 DNA reads as TGTGCCAGCAGACCAACTAGCGGGAGCTACGAGCAGTACTTC. It is translated as CASRPTSGSYEQYF.

A few counts support this clone. This rearrangement joins TRBV7-2 to TRBJ2-7; 9 nucleotides agree with TRBD1. This CDR3 has 15 amino acids. V lost 5 bases, J lost 4 bases, and 9 bases stayed unmatched. Germline V CDR1 and CDR2: SGHTA, FQGNSA. The CDR3 DNA sequence: TGTGCCAGCAGCAAAACGACGGGACAGGGTTACGAGCAGTACTTC. It codes for CASSKTTGQGYEQYF. The full variable domain, completed using reference TRBV7-2 and TRBJ2-7, is GAGVSQSPSNKVTEKGKDVELRCDPISGHTALYWYRQSLGQGLEFLIYFQGNSAPDKSGLPSDRFSAERTGGSVSTLTIQRTQQEDSAVYLCASSKTTGQGYEQYFGPGTRLTVT.

V is TRBV21-1 and J is TRBJ1-5; the table's TRBD1 call for D was not verified on the DNA. TRBV21-1 represents a pseudogene. The CDR3 length is 17 residues. DNA for the CDR3: TGTGCCAGCAGCAAAACGAACAGGGGGCTCGGCAATCAGCCCCAGCATTTT. It codes for CASSKTNRGLGNQPQHF.

The chain employs TRBV7-3 and TRBJ2-7; possibly TRBD2 for D (5 bases). V lost 0 bases to trimming and J lost 4 bases, with 13 bases between them. The germline gives CDR1 SGHTA, CDR2 FQGTGA. The CDR3 length is 15 residues. The CDR3 coding sequence is TGTGCCAGCAGCTTAACCGACGGAGGACTTTACGAGCAGTACTTC. Protein product: CASSLTDGGLYEQYF.

The chain joins TRBV9 to TRBJ2-3; D gene unclear. This CDR3 contains 15 residues. Germline-derived CDR1 and CDR2 are SGDLS and YYNGEE. Trimming left V 3 bases short and J 3 bases short, with 14 bases between. The CDR3 loop reads CASSESPQVTDTQYF. The CDR3 region has the DNA TGTGCCAGCAGCGAGTCCCCCCAGGTTACAGATACGCAGTATTTT.

This clone was detected only once. V usage is TRBV21-1 and J usage is TRBJ2-1; no check of the table's D call, TRBD2, against the DNA was made. TRBV21-1 is a pseudogene. This CDR3 has 16 amino acids. The CDR3: CASSRRTSGGVDEQFF. Here the CDR3 DNA reads TGTGCCAGCAGCCGCCGGACTAGCGGGGGGGTCGATGAGCAGTTCTTC.

This chain links TRBV4-3 with TRBJ2-7; tentatively, D is TRBD1 (5 bases). Trimming took 0 bases from V and 3 from J, leaving 9 bases between them. CDR3 length equals 14 residues. The germline gives CDR1 LGHNA, CDR2 YSLEER. The CDR3 DNA is TGCGCCAGCAGCCAAGACAGGGTCAACTACGAGCAGTACTTC. It specifies CASSQDRVNYEQYF.

The genes are TRBV19 and TRBJ1-5; D gene unclear. From germline, CDR1 is LNHDA and CDR2 SQIVND (reference sequence). The V end was cut by 7 bases, the J end by 1 base, with 17 bases between. This CDR3 comprises 16 residues. CDR3 residues: CASTPAAGRSNQPQHF. The CDR3 coding sequence is TGTGCCAGTACCCCAGCAGCAGGAAGAAGCAATCAGCCCCAGCATTTT.